This T cell receptor beta chain was identified during a study of response to subunit inactivated influenza vaccine. General study points: Authors suggested that a seasonal influenza vaccination recruits few new T cells each time.

On this clonotype: Its cognate antigen is unknown.

TCRdb used MiXCR to reprocess the RT-PCR reads, holding one entry per CDR3 protein. The table lists about 650,000 distinct CDR3 sequences, 15% to 18% of them singletons, with 11% in the top ten. The CDR3 is 10 amino acids. Per germline, CDR1 DFQATT and CDR2 SNEGSKA (reference sequence). V was pared by 4 bases and J by 9 bases, with 10 bases between. The receptor was derived from a man in his fifties or sixties who received an inactivated influenza vaccine. The rearrangement links TRBV20-1 to TRBJ2-7, with D possibly being TRBD2 (6 bases). The starting material was PBMCs from blood, obtained about 13 days after vaccination. The CDR3 coding sequence is TGCAGTGCTATCCGGGAGAGGCAGTACTTC. Its protein is CSAIRERQYF.